Listed below are T cell receptor beta chains from one sample, sequenced in a study of cytomegalovirus exposure and HLA in healthy donors. Clones were sequenced by immunoSEQ multiplex PCR, and TCRdb holds only the in-frame ones, with some missing. The sample lists about 140,000 clones, around 77% seen once, with roughly 2% in the top ten. The sequenced sample was PBMCs. The receptors come from a man between 25 and 39 years old in good health and CMV-seronegative. CDR3s include the opening cysteine and the closing phenylalanine or tryptophan. Fields, in order: J gene, clone size, CDR3 length, V gene, D gene, CDR3 protein, CDR3 DNA. A D gene is named only where the DNA matches it firmly. Some rows have no size entry. The others give once, few or many, or a class for an expanded clone.

J: TRBJ2-1; size: .; length: 14; V: TRBV5-1; D: .; CDR3: CASSFGDSYNEQFF; DNA: TGCGCCAGCAGCTTCGGGGATTCCTACAATGAGCAGTTCTTC
J: TRBJ2-5; size: .; length: 14; V: TRBV5-1; D: .; CDR3: CASSLDGRQETQYF; DNA: TGCGCCAGCAGCTTGGATGGCAGACAAGAGACCCAGTACTTC
J: TRBJ2-7; size: .; length: 18; V: TRBV28; D: TRBD2; CDR3: CASSPGTKLTSGTYEQYF; DNA: TGTGCCAGCAGCCCTGGGACCAAGCTCACTAGCGGAACCTACGAGCAGTACTTC
J: TRBJ2-1; size: .; length: 13; V: TRBV11-3; D: TRBD2; CDR3: CASSLTSGGQQFF; DNA: TGTGCCAGCAGCTTAACTAGCGGGGGGCAGCAGTTCTTC
J: TRBJ1-1; size: once; length: 18; V: TRBV12-5; D: TRBD1; CDR3: CASGSARTGPLLNTEAFF; DNA: TGTGCTAGTGGTTCCGCCCGGACAGGACCCTTATTGAACACTGAAGCTTTCTTT
J: TRBJ1-1; size: .; length: 15; V: TRBV5-1; D: .; CDR3: CASSLEEGLVTEAFF; DNA: TGCGCCAGCAGCTTGGAGGAGGGGTTGGTCACTGAAGCTTTCTTT
J: TRBJ1-5; size: .; length: 15; V: TRBV30; D: .; CDR3: CAWSRAGNSNQPQHF; DNA: TGTGCCTGGAGTCGGGCAGGGAATAGCAATCAGCCCCAGCATTTT
J: TRBJ2-7; size: .; length: 17; V: TRBV2; D: .; CDR3: CASSEAVVRLETYEQYF; DNA: TGTGCCAGCAGTGAAGCGGTAGTACGGCTAGAAACCTACGAGCAGTACTTC
J: TRBJ2-5; size: .; length: 15; V: TRBV6-5; D: TRBD1; CDR3: CASSRTGIGQETQYF; DNA: TGTGCCAGCAGTCGGACAGGGATCGGGCAAGAGACCCAGTACTTC
J: TRBJ1-4; size: few; length: 12; V: TRBV2; D: .; CDR3: CAMGLGGEKLFF; DNA: TGTGCCATGGGGCTAGGCGGTGAAAAACTGTTTTTT
J: TRBJ2-7; size: .; length: 15; V: TRBV6-1; D: .; CDR3: CASSEAPGENYEQYF; DNA: TGTGCCAGCAGTGAAGCGCCAGGGGAGAACTACGAGCAGTACTTC
J: TRBJ1-5; size: .; length: 13; V: TRBV7-2; D: .; CDR3: CASSLLGGQPQHF; DNA: TGTGCCAGCAGCTTATTGGGGGGACAGCCCCAGCATTTT
J: TRBJ2-1; size: .; length: 16; V: TRBV10-1; D: TRBD1; CDR3: CASSELPTGNLNEQFF; DNA: TGCGCCAGCAGTGAGCTCCCGACAGGGAATTTGAATGAGCAGTTCTTC
J: TRBJ2-7; size: few; length: 15; V: TRBV7-2; D: .; CDR3: CASSLGAVSSYEQYF; DNA: TGTGCCAGCAGCTTAGGGGCAGTCAGCTCCTACGAGCAGTACTTC
J: TRBJ2-7; size: .; length: 15; V: TRBV27; D: .; CDR3: CASSLRWLENDEQYF; DNA: TGTGCCAGCAGTTTACGGTGGCTAGAAAACGACGAGCAGTACTTC
J: TRBJ1-2; size: .; length: 15; V: TRBV14; D: .; CDR3: CASSGGTTSPYGYTF; DNA: TGTGCCAGCAGCGGCGGGACGACCAGCCCCTATGGCTACACCTTC
J: TRBJ1-4; size: .; length: 16; V: TRBV19; D: TRBD1; CDR3: CASSTTDGTGLEKLFF; DNA: TGTGCCAGTAGTACCACGGACGGGACAGGGCTTGAAAAACTGTTTTTT
J: TRBJ2-7; size: few; length: 14; V: TRBV6-6; D: .; CDR3: CASSYGTSQGEQYF; DNA: TGTGCCAGCAGTTATGGGACATCCCAGGGCGAGCAGTACTTC
J: TRBJ2-7; size: .; length: 17; V: TRBV7-9; D: TRBD2; CDR3: CASSSKLGLAGTYEQYF; DNA: TGTGCCAGCAGCTCCAAACTAGGGTTAGCGGGGACCTACGAGCAGTACTTC
J: TRBJ2-1; size: few; length: 16; V: TRBV7-2; D: TRBD2; CDR3: CASSVSGRPSYNEQFF; DNA: TGTGCCAGCAGCGTTAGCGGGAGGCCCTCCTACAATGAGCAGTTCTTC
J: TRBJ2-1; size: few; length: 15; V: TRBV2; D: .; CDR3: CASSDLSGRYNEQFF; DNA: TGTGCCAGCAGTGATCTGTCAGGGAGGTACAATGAGCAGTTCTTC
J: TRBJ1-5; size: .; length: 15; V: TRBV10-3; D: .; CDR3: CAISEGGSGFWSQHF; DNA: TGTGCCATCAGTGAAGGAGGGAGTGGGTTTTGGTCCCAGCATTTT
J: TRBJ2-3; size: once; length: 13; V: TRBV28; D: TRBD2; CDR3: CASSGTSVDTQYF; DNA: TGTGCCTCCTCCGGGACTAGCGTGGATACGCAGTATTTT
J: TRBJ2-7; size: .; length: 14; V: TRBV5-1; D: TRBD1; CDR3: CASRPGQGAGEQYF; DNA: TGCGCCAGTCGGCCGGGACAGGGGGCCGGCGAGCAGTACTTC
J: TRBJ2-5; size: .; length: 14; V: TRBV9; D: TRBD2; CDR3: CASSVGAGDQTQYF; DNA: TGTGCCAGCAGCGTAGGAGCGGGGGACCAGACCCAGTACTTC
J: TRBJ1-2; size: once; length: 13; V: TRBV6-6; D: .; CDR3: CASREQTTYGYTF; DNA: TGTGCCAGCAGGGAACAGACTACCTATGGCTACACCTTC
J: TRBJ2-7; size: .; length: 13; V: TRBV29-1; D: TRBD1; CDR3: CSVRTGGEYEQYF; DNA: TGCAGCGTCAGGACAGGGGGAGAATACGAGCAGTACTTC
J: TRBJ2-2; size: once; length: 15; V: TRBV7-9; D: TRBD2; CDR3: CASSLAAGGTGELFF; DNA: TGTGCCAGCAGCTTAGCGGCGGGAGGAACCGGGGAGCTGTTTTTT
J: TRBJ2-2; size: .; length: 16; V: TRBV9; D: .; CDR3: CASSLSSREDTGELFF; DNA: TGTGCCAGCAGCCTTTCCTCGAGGGAGGATACCGGGGAGCTGTTTTTT
J: TRBJ2-7; size: .; length: 16; V: TRBV11-2; D: TRBD2; CDR3: CASSSTGLAGGGEQYF; DNA: TGTGCCAGCAGTTCTACGGGACTAGCGGGAGGCGGCGAGCAGTACTTC
J: TRBJ2-4; size: .; length: 15; V: TRBV27; D: TRBD1; CDR3: CASRGQGDGKNIQYF; DNA: TGTGCCAGCAGAGGACAGGGGGACGGCAAAAACATTCAGTACTTC
J: TRBJ2-5; size: .; length: 15; V: TRBV21-1; D: .; CDR3: CASPRTGMEEETQYF; DNA: TGTGCCAGTCCTAGGACAGGGATGGAGGAAGAGACCCAGTACTTC
J: TRBJ2-3; size: .; length: 14; V: TRBV6-6; D: .; CDR3: CASTSAFDTDTQYF; DNA: TGTGCCAGCACCAGCGCCTTTGATACAGATACGCAGTATTTT
J: TRBJ2-7; size: .; length: 13; V: TRBV19; D: .; CDR3: CASSISGINEQYF; DNA: TGTGCCAGTAGTATTTCCGGGATAAACGAGCAGTACTTC
J: TRBJ2-5; size: .; length: 14; V: TRBV5-4; D: TRBD2; CDR3: CASSKRLAQETQYF; DNA: TGTGCCAGCAGCAAACGACTAGCCCAAGAGACCCAGTACTTC
J: TRBJ1-2; size: .; length: 13; V: TRBV12-2; D: .; CDR3: CASRLTEKYGYTF; DNA: TGTGCAAGTCGCCTTACGGAGAAATATGGCTACACCTTC